What follows are 20 T cell receptor beta chains derived from one specimen sequenced in a study of T-cell reconstitution after alpha-beta-depleted transplantation in children. Preparing the TCRbeta library involved the use of unique molecular identifiers. TCRdb reanalysed the PCR reads using MiXCR and keeps one entry per CDR3 protein. The table shows about 120,000 distinct CDR3 sequences, with around a tenth occurring only once. This material consisted of PBMCs, taken before TCRalphabeta/CD19-depleted stem cell transplant. These receptors were obtained from a boy younger than 10 with acute lymphoblastic leukemia, due to receive a stem cell transplant.

This clonotype was seen many times. The chain carries TRBV6-5 and TRBJ1-6; TRBD1 might be the D (5 bases). V lost 0 bases, J lost 10 bases, and 13 bases lay in between. In germline, CDR1 is MNHEY, CDR2 SVGAGI. The CDR3 has 15 residues. In DNA form, the CDR3 reads TGTGCCAGCAGTTACTCAATCAGGACACAATCACCCCTCCACTTT. The encoded protein is CASSYSIRTQSPLHF.

This chain joins TRBV12-3 or TRBV12-4 and TRBJ2-2, with D possibly being TRBD1 (5 bases). The CDR3 runs to 15 residues. V was cut by 1 base and J by 4 bases, with 10 bases left in between. The CDR3 is CASSLVVRGTGELFF. CDR3 nucleotide sequence: TGTGCCAGCAGTTTAGTAGTAAGGGGCACCGGGGAGCTGTTTTTT.

The chain carries TRBV2 and TRBJ1-5; D remains ambiguous. The germline gives CDR1 SNHLY, CDR2 FYNNEI. This CDR3 spans 13 amino acids. Trimming shortened V by 6 bases and J by 6 bases, and 12 bases separated the two germline ends. The CDR3 protein is CASSEGMIQPQHF. In nucleotides, the CDR3 is TGTGCCAGCAGCGAGGGAATGATTCAGCCCCAGCATTTT. The entire variable domain, with the rest obtained from reference TRBV2 and TRBJ1-5, is as follows: EPEVTQTPSHQVTQMGQEVILRCVPISNHLYFYWYRQILGQKVEFLVSFYNNEISEKSEIFDDQFSVERPDGSNFTLKIRSTKLEDSAMYFCASSEGMIQPQHFGDGTRLSIL.

This clonotype came up many times. J is TRBJ2-1 and V is TRBV7-8; D is ambiguous. This CDR3 region has 13 residues. Trimming pared 1 base from V and 5 bases from J, leaving 6 bases between. Germline V gene sequence: CDR1 SGHVS, CDR2 FQNEAQ. CDR3 coding DNA: TGTGCCAGCAGCTTAGACCCAGACAATGAGCAGTTCTTC. It codes for CASSLDPDNEQFF.

This clonotype was found a few times. CDR3 residues: CASSWGGQSTDTQYF. DNA for the CDR3: TGTGCCAGCAGCTGGGGGGGACAAAGCACAGATACGCAGTATTTT. V and J are TRBV5-4 and TRBJ2-3; TRBD2 might be the D (7 bases). V was shortened by 3 bases and J by 0 bases, with 11 bases between the two germline ends. The length of the CDR3 is 15 residues. Germline loops: CDR1 SGHNT, CDR2 YYREEE (reference sequence).

This clonotype was picked up a small number of times. This sequence joins TRBV20-1 and TRBJ1-1; 8 nucleotides agree with TRBD1. This CDR3 contains 13 residues. The germline gives CDR1 DFQATT, CDR2 SNEGSKA (reference sequence). V lost 6 bases to trimming and J lost 4 bases; unmatched junction nucleotides: 7. In nucleotides, the CDR3 is TGCAGTGCCCCTCAGGGGGCGCGCACTGAAGCTTTCTTT. Amino acids: CSAPQGARTEAFF.

This clonotype appeared a few times. The chain combines TRBV6-5 with TRBJ2-1, with 11 nucleotides matching TRBD2. CDR1 is MNHEY, CDR2 SVGAGI, per germline. There are 15 residues in the CDR3. Losses at the gene ends were 6 bases for V and 5 bases for J; bases not matched to a gene: 6. CDR3 amino acids: CASRALAGAHNEQFF. Written as DNA, the CDR3 is TGTGCCAGCAGGGCACTAGCGGGAGCACACAATGAGCAGTTCTTC.

This clonotype is a singleton in its sample. The chain couples TRBV20-1 to TRBJ2-5; 7 bases are a match to TRBD2. Germline lookup yields CDR1 DFQATT and CDR2 SNEGSKA (reference sequence). CDR3 length equals 13 residues. The V segment lost 5 bases and the J segment 4 bases; nucleotides outside the gene matches: 7. The CDR3 bases are TGCAGTGCTCCGGGGGGAGCGGGAGAGACCCAGTACTTC. This codes for CSAPGGAGETQYF.

This chain uses TRBV29-1 with TRBJ2-2; 10 nucleotides agree with TRBD1. V was clipped by 7 bases and J by 1 base; unmatched bases: 3. CDR1 SQVTM and CDR2 ANQGSEA come from the germline V gene. CDR3 length equals 14 residues. The CDR3 spells CSGGTGENTGELFF. CDR3 nucleotides: TGCAGCGGAGGGACAGGGGAGAACACCGGGGAGCTGTTTTTT.

CDR3 loop: CASSLETSGSKEQFF. CDR3 bases: TGTGCCAGCAGCTTAGAGACTAGCGGGAGTAAGGAGCAGTTCTTC. The chain has TRBV7-9 and TRBJ2-1, with TRBD2 matching over 12 bases. Germline V CDR1 and CDR2: SEHNR, FQNEAQ (reference sequence). This CDR3 spans 15 amino acids. V was clipped by 1 base and J by 10 bases; unmatched bases: 5.

The chain couples TRBV20-1 to TRBJ2-7, with 10 bases lining up with TRBD2. The germline gives CDR1 DFQATT, CDR2 SNEGSKA (reference sequence). V was clipped by 5 bases and J by 3 bases; unmatched bases: 7. This CDR3 has 14 residues. DNA of the CDR3: TGCAGTGCTTCTTCGAGACTAGCGGGCTACGAGCAGTACTTC. Translated: CSASSRLAGYEQYF.

Points on this clonotype: A much bigger clone sits one base away, suggesting this may be a read error. The V gene is TRBV2, the J gene TRBJ2-5; 7 bases fit TRBD1. The CDR3 spans 13 residues. The trim removed 6 bases at V and 4 bases at J, leaving 5 bases unmatched. CDR1 SNHLY and CDR2 FYNNEI come from the germline V gene. The CDR3 protein is CASSLDRVETQYF. The CDR3 region has the DNA TGTGCCAGCAGCCTCGACAGGGTAGAGACCCAGTACTTC.

The chain combines TRBV27 with TRBJ1-6; 7 bases agree with TRBD1. Trimming removed 4 bases from V and 8 bases from J; junction bases left unmatched: 5. The germline gives CDR1 MNHEY, CDR2 SMNVEV (reference sequence). The CDR3 has 14 amino acids. In DNA form, the CDR3 reads TGTGCCAGCAGTTATGGACAGGCCGATTCACCCCTCCACTTT. Protein product: CASSYGQADSPLHF.

The rearrangement joins TRBV11-2 to TRBJ2-7; perhaps TRBD1 as D (5 bases). Per germline, CDR1 SGHAT and CDR2 FQNNGV. The germline V and J ends were trimmed by 1 base and 2 bases, with 6 bases remaining between them. This CDR3 contains 13 residues. The CDR3 loop is CASSLARAYEQYF. The CDR3 bases are TGTGCCAGCAGCTTAGCCAGGGCCTACGAGCAGTACTTC.

The chain combines TRBV20-1 with TRBJ2-2; 9 bases match TRBD2. Germline loops: CDR1 DFQATT, CDR2 SNEGSKA (reference sequence). The CDR3 length is 17 residues. V gave up 3 bases and J gave up 7 bases; unmatched junction bases: 15. CDR3 sequence: CSARPTQRGAIGGELFF. CDR3 in DNA: TGCAGTGCTAGGCCAACGCAGCGGGGGGCGATAGGCGGGGAGCTGTTTTTT.

The table lists this clonotype with many counts. The J gene is TRBJ2-5, the V gene TRBV5-1; D may be TRBD2 (6 bases). Germline V gene sequence: CDR1 SGHRS, CDR2 YFSETQ. V was cut by 0 bases and J by 1 base, with 19 bases left in between. This CDR3 has 18 residues. CDR3 residues: CASSLEYGGVGSQETQYF. CDR3 sequence (DNA): TGCGCCAGCAGCTTGGAGTACGGGGGAGTAGGTAGCCAAGAGACCCAGTACTTC.

This chain joins TRBV3-1 and TRBJ2-1; 8 bases align to TRBD1. Germline CDR1 is LGHDT and CDR2 is YNNKEL (reference sequence). CDR3 length: 12 residues. With V trimmed by 11 bases and J by 8 bases, 8 bases remained unmatched. For the CDR3, the DNA is TGTGCCGCGACAGGGGTAAGCTATGAGCAGTTCTTC. The encoded protein is CAATGVSYEQFF.

The CDR3 loop reads CASGRDSSTDTQYF. The CDR3 nucleotides read TGTGCCAGCGGGCGAGACTCTAGCACAGATACGCAGTATTTT. The chain is built from TRBV2 and TRBJ2-3; D is undetermined. The V end lost 8 bases, the J end lost 0 bases, and 12 bases lay between the germline ends. Germline loops: CDR1 SNHLY, CDR2 FYNNEI. The CDR3 runs to 14 residues.

The chain has TRBV12-3 or TRBV12-4 and TRBJ1-6; D is unresolved. V lost 4 bases and J lost 8, with 15 bases in between. The CDR3 is made up of 15 amino acids. The CDR3 DNA reads TGTGCCAGCAGTTCCCGAAGAGGGATGCATTCACCCCTCCACTTT. Protein: CASSSRRGMHSPLHF.

The chain recombines TRBV18 with TRBJ2-3; TRBD2 aligns across 11 bases. Germline V gene data show CDR1 as KGHSH and CDR2 as LQKENI. Trimming removed 3 bases from V and 5 bases from J; junction bases left unmatched: 13. The CDR3 sequence is 18 residues long. CDR3 sequence: CASSPLTATSGTKDTQYF. CDR3 sequence (DNA): TGTGCCAGCTCACCGCTAACGGCGACTAGCGGGACGAAAGATACGCAGTATTTT.